This TCR beta chain was found in a study of T cell responses to AZD1222 COVID-19 vaccine. Study-level points and caveats: Females outnumbered males among donors, who were mostly white British; clonal diversity was possibly underestimated. Dominant CD4 TCR responses targeted spike regions 160-218 and 743-854. Once two AZD1222 doses were given, Spike-specific TCR breadth and depth went up.

With regard to this clone: Antigen unknown.

CDR1 is MNHEY and CDR2 is SVGAGI in the germline V gene. V dropped 0 bases and J dropped 1 base, with 7 bases sitting between them. The CDR3 covers 15 residues. The protocol was immunoSEQ multiplex PCR, while the TCRdb copy is restricted to in-frame clones and leaves out a portion. Of around 200,000 clones in the sample, approximately 94% were seen once. The rearrangement joins TRBV6-5 to TRBJ1-3, with D tentatively TRBD1 (5 bases). This receptor was obtained from an adult who received the AZD1222 COVID-19 vaccine. Material: peripheral blood, obtained 28 days after the second AZD1222 dose. DNA of the CDR3: TGTGCCAGCAGTTACTCGAGGGGATCTGGAAACACCATATATTTT. This translates into CASSYSRGSGNTIYF.